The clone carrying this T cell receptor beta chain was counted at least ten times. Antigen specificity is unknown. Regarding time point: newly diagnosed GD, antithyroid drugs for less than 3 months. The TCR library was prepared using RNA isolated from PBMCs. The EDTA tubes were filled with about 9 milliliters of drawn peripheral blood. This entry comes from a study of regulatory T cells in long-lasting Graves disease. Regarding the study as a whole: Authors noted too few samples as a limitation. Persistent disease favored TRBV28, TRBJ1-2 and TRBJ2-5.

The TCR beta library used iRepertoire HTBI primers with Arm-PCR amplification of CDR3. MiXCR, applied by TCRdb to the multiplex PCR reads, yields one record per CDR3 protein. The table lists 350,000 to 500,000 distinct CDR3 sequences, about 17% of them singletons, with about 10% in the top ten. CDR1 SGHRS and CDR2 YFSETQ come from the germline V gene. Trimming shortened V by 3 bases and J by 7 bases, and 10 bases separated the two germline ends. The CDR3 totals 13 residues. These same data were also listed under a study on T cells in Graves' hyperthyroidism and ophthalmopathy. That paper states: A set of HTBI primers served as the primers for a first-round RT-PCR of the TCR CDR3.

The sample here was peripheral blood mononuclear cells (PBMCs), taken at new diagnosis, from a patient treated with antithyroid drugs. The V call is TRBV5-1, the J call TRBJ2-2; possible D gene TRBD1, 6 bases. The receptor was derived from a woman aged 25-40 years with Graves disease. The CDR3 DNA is TGCGCCAGCAGCTCCCAGGGGAACGGGGAGCTGTTTTTT. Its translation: CASSSQGNGELFF.